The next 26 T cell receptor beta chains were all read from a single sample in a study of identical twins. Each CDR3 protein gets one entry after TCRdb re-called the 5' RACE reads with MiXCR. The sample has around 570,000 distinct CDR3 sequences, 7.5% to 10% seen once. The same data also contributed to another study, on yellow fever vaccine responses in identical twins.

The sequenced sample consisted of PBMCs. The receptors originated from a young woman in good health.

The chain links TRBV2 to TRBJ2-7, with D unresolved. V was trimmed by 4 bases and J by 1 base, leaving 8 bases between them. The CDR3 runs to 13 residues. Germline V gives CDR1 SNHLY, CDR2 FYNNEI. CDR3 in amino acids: CASSGRVSYEQYF. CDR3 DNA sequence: TGTGCCAGCAGTGGTAGGGTGTCCTACGAGCAGTACTTC.

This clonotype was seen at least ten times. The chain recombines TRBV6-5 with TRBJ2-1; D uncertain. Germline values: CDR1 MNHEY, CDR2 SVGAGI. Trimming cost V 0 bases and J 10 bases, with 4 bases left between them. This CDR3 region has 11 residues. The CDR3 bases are TGTGCCAGCAGTTACTCGACAGAGCAGTTCTTC. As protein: CASSYSTEQFF.

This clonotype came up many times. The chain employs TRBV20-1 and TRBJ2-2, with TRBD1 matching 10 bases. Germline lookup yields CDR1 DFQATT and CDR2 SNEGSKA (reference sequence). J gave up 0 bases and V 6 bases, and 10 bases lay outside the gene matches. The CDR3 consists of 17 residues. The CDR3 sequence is CSATGFGTGANTGELFF. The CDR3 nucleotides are TGCAGTGCCACAGGATTTGGGACAGGGGCGAACACCGGGGAGCTGTTTTTT.

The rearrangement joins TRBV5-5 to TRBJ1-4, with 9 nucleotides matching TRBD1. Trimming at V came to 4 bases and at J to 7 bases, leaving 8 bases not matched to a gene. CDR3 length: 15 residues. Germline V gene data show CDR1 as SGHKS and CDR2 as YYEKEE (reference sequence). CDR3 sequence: CASSPTGTGFEKLFF. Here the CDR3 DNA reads TGTGCCAGCAGCCCCACCGGGACAGGGTTTGAAAAACTGTTTTTT. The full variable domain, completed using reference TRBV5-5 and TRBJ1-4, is DAGVTQSPTHLIKTRGQQVTLRCSPISGHKSVSWYQQVLGQGPQFIFQYYEKEERGRGNFPDRFSARQFPNYSSELNVNALLLGDSALYLCASSPTGTGFEKLFFGSGTQLSVL.

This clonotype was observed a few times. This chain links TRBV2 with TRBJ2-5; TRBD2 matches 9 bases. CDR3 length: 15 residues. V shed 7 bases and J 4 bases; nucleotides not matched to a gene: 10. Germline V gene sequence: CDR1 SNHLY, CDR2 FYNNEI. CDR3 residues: CASIRSGGSGETQYF. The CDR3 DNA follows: TGTGCCAGCATTCGGAGCGGGGGGTCGGGAGAGACCCAGTACTTC.

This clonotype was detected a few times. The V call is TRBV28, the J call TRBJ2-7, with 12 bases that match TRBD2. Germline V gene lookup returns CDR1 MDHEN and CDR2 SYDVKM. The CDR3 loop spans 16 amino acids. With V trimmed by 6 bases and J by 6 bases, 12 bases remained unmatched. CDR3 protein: CASRRNLAGGPGEQYF. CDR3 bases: TGTGCCAGCAGACGAAATCTAGCGGGAGGGCCCGGCGAGCAGTACTTC.

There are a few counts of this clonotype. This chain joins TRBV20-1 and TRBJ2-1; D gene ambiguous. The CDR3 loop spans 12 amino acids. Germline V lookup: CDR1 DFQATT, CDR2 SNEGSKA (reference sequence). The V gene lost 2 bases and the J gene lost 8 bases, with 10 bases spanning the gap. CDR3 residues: CSARSVWDEQFF. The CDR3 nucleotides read TGCAGTGCTAGAAGCGTGTGGGATGAGCAGTTCTTC.

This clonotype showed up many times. As DNA, the CDR3 is TGTGCCAGCAGCCCACGGTGGAATACCACAGATACGCAGTATTTT. Amino acid sequence: CASSPRWNTTDTQYF. The chain uses TRBV7-9 and TRBJ2-3, with D unclear. V was pared by 5 bases and J by 2 bases, with 14 bases between. The CDR3 length is 15 residues. Germline V gives CDR1 SEHNR, CDR2 FQNEAQ (reference sequence).

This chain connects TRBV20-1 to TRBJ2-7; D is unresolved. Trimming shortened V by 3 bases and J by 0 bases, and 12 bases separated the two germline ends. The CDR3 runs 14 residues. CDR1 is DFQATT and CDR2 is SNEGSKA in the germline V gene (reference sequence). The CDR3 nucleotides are TGCAGTGCTAGCGGGTTGGATGTCTCCTACGAGCAGTACTTC. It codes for CSASGLDVSYEQYF.

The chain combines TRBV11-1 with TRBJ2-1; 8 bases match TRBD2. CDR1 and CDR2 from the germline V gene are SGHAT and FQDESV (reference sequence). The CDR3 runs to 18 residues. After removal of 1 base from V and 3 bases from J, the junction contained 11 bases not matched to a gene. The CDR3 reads CASSLVAGGPPDYNEQFF. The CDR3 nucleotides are TGTGCCAGCAGCTTAGTTGCGGGAGGACCTCCAGACTACAATGAGCAGTTCTTC.

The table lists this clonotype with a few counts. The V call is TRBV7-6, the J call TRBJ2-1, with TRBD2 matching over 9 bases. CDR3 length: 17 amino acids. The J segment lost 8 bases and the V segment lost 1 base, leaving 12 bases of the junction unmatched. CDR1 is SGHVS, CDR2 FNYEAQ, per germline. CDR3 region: CASSLGIAGGLRDEQFF. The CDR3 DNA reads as TGTGCCAGCAGCTTAGGGATCGCGGGAGGGCTAAGAGATGAGCAGTTCTTC.

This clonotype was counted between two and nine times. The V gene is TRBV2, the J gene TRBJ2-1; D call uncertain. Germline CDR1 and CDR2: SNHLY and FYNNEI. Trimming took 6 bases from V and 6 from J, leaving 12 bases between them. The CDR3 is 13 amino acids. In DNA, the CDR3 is TGTGCCAGCAGAGAACCCGGATCCAATGAGCAGTTCTTC. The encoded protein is CASREPGSNEQFF.

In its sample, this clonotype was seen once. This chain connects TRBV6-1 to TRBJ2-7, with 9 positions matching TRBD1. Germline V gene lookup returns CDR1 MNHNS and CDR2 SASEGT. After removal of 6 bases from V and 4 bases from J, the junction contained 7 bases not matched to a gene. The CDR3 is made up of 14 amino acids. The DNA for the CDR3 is TGTGCCAGCAGGCTGGGACAGGGAGTATACGAGCAGTACTTC. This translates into CASRLGQGVYEQYF.

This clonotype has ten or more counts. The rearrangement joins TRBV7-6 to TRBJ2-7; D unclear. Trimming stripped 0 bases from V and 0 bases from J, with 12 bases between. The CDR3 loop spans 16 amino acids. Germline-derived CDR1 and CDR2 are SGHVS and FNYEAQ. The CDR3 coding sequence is TGTGCCAGCAGCTTAGCGAGCGTCGGAAGCTCCTACGAGCAGTACTTC. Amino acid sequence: CASSLASVGSSYEQYF.

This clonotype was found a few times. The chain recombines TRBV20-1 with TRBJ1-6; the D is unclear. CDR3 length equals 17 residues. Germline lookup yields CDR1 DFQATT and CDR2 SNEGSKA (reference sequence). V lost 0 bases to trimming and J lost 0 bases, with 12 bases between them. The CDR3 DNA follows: TGCAGTGCTAGAGATGTGGCAGCTAGCTCCTATAATTCACCCCTCCACTTT. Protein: CSARDVAASSYNSPLHF.

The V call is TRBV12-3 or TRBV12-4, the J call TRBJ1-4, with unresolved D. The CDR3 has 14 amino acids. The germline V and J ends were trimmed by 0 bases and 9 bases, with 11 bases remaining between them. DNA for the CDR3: TGTGCCAGCAGTTTAGCGAAGGTGGTTCAAAAACTGTTTTTT. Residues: CASSLAKVVQKLFF.

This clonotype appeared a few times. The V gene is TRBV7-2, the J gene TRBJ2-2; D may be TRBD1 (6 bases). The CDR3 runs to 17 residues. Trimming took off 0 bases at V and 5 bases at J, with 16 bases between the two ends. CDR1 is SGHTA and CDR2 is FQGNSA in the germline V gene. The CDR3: CASSLAMLQGLTGELFF. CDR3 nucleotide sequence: TGTGCCAGCAGCTTAGCGATGTTACAGGGTTTAACCGGGGAGCTGTTTTTT. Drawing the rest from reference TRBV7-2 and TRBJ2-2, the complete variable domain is GAGVSQSPSNKVTEKGKDVELRCDPISGHTALYWYRQSLGQGLEFLIYFQGNSAPDKSGLPSDRFSAERTGGSVSTLTIQRTQQEDSAVYLCASSLAMLQGLTGELFFGEGSRLTVL.

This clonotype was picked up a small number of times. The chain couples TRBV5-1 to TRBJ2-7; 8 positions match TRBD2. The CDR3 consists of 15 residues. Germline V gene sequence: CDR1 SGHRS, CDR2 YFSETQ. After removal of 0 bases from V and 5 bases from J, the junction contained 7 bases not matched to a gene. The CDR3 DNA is TGCGCCAGCAGCTTGGGAGCGGGAGTAAGGGACGAGCAGTACTTC. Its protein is CASSLGAGVRDEQYF.

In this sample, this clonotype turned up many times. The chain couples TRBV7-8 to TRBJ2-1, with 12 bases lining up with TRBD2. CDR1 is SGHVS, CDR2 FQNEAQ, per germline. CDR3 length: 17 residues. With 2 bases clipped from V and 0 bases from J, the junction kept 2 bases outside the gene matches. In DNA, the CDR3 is TGTGCCAGCAGCTTAACGGGACTAGCGGGCTCCTACAATGAGCAGTTCTTC. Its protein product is CASSLTGLAGSYNEQFF.

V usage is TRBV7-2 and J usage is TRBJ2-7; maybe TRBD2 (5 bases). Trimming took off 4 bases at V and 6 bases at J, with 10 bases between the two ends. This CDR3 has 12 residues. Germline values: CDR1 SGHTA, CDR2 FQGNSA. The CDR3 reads CASSSSISEQYF. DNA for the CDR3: TGTGCCAGCAGCTCTAGCATAAGCGAGCAGTACTTC.

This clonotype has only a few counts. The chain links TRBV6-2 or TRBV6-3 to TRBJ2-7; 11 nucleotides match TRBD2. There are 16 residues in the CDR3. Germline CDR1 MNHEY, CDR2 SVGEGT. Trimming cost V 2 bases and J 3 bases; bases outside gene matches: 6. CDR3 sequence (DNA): TGTGCCAGCAGTTACGCTGACGGGACTAGCGGCTACGAGCAGTACTTC. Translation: CASSYADGTSGYEQYF.

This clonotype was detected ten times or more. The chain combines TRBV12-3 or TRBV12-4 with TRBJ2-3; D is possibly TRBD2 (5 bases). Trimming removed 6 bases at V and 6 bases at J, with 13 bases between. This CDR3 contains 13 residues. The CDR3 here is CASSGGLPDTQYF. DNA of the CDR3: TGTGCCAGCAGCGGCGGACTCCCCGATACGCAGTATTTT.

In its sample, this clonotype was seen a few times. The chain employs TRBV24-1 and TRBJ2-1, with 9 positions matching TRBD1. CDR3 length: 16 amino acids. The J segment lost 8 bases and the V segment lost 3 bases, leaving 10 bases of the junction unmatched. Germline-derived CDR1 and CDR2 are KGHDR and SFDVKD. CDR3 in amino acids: CATSDPPGQGSHEQFF. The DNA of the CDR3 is TGTGCCACCAGTGATCCGCCGGGACAGGGAAGCCATGAGCAGTTCTTC.

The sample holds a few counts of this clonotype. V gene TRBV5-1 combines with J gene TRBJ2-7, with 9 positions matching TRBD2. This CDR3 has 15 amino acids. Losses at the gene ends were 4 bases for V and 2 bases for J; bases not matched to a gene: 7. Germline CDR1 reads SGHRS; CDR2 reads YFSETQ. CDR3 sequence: CASSQTSGPPYEQYF. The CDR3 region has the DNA TGCGCCAGCAGCCAAACTAGCGGGCCCCCCTACGAGCAGTACTTC.

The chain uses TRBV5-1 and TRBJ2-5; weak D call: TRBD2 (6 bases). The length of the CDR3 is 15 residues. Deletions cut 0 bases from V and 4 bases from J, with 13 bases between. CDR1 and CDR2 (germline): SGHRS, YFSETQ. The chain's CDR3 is CASSLGRGLVETQYF. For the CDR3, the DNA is TGCGCCAGCAGCTTGGGGAGGGGACTTGTAGAGACCCAGTACTTC.

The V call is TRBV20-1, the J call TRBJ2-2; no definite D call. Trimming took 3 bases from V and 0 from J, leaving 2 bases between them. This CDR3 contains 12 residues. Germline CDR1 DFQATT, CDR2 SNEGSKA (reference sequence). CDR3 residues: CSASANTGELFF. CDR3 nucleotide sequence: TGCAGTGCTAGCGCGAACACCGGGGAGCTGTTTTTT.